The 12 T cell receptor beta chains below were found in one sample sequenced in a study of CD8 T cells in ankylosing spondylitis. TCRdb called the 5' RACE reads again in MiXCR, with one record for every CDR3 protein. In the table there are 200,000 to 300,000 distinct CDR3 sequences, about 10% of which are singletons. The sequenced sample was blood, either unsorted or a sorted T cell fraction (not recorded which). These receptors came from a male donor with ankylosing spondylitis or in good health (not recorded which).

V usage is TRBV5-1 and J usage is TRBJ2-7; 8 positions agree with TRBD1. The CDR3 has 15 residues. V shed 2 bases, J shed 3 bases, and the junction held 7 bases outside the gene matches. Germline V gives CDR1 SGHRS, CDR2 YFSETQ. For the CDR3, the DNA is TGCGCCAGCAGCTTAATCCCCGGACAGGGCTACGAGCAGTACTTC. Amino acids: CASSLIPGQGYEQYF.

Ten or more counts support this clonotype. CDR3 coding DNA: TGTGCCAGCCCCCGAAATGAGCAGTTCTTC. This sequence encodes CASPRNEQFF. The J gene is TRBJ2-1, the V gene TRBV7-3; D ambiguous. The CDR3 loop spans 10 amino acids. V was trimmed by 8 bases and J by 7 bases, leaving 6 bases between them. The germline gives CDR1 SGHTA, CDR2 FQGTGA.

The gene calls are TRBV5-1 and TRBJ2-1; D unclear. The CDR3 contains 14 residues. V lost 0 bases and J 6 bases, leaving 10 bases between the germline ends. Per the germline V gene, CDR1 is SGHRS and CDR2 is YFSETQ. CDR3 nucleotides: TGCGCCAGCAGCTTGGAAGTAGGTGGCAATGAGCAGTTCTTC. Encoded protein: CASSLEVGGNEQFF.

The CDR3 loop reads CASSDSAAETQYF. The CDR3 coding sequence is TGTGCCAGTAGCGACAGCGCGGCAGAGACCCAGTACTTC. The chain combines TRBV19 with TRBJ2-5; tentatively, D is TRBD1 (5 bases). The CDR3 contains 13 residues. CDR1 is LNHDA and CDR2 is SQIVND in the germline V gene (reference sequence). The germline V and J ends were trimmed by 6 bases and 4 bases, with 12 bases remaining between them.

This clonotype has a count of ten or more. The chain recombines TRBV5-1 with TRBJ2-1; TRBD1 or TRBD2 may be the D gene (5 bases each). The germline V gene has CDR1 SGHRS and CDR2 YFSETQ. V lost 2 bases, J lost 10 bases, and 10 bases lay in between. CDR3 length: 12 amino acids. This chain's CDR3 is CASSFGAFEQFF. The CDR3 DNA follows: TGCGCCAGCAGCTTCGGGGCGTTCGAGCAGTTCTTC.

This clonotype was observed at least ten times. The chain joins TRBV9 to TRBJ2-7, with 9 bases fitting TRBD2. Germline V gene lookup returns CDR1 SGDLS and CDR2 YYNGEE. This CDR3 has 13 amino acids. With 3 bases clipped from V and 6 bases from J, the junction kept 4 bases outside the gene matches. CDR3 loop: CASSAAGGLEQYF. CDR3 sequence (DNA): TGTGCCAGCAGCGCAGCGGGAGGCCTCGAGCAGTACTTC.

This clonotype was detected many times. The chain has TRBV12-3 or TRBV12-4 and TRBJ1-1; no definite D call. The ends were cut back, 2 bases at V and 5 bases at J, with 9 bases in the middle. The CDR3 totals 13 residues. CDR3 sequence reads: CASSLMTDTEAFF. The CDR3 coding sequence is TGTGCCAGCAGTTTAATGACGGATACTGAAGCTTTCTTT.

This clonotype was counted ten times or more. The chain couples TRBV20-1 to TRBJ1-6; D remains unclear. V was cut by 3 bases and J by 2 bases, with 11 bases left in between. This CDR3 is 15 amino acids long. Germline loops: CDR1 DFQATT, CDR2 SNEGSKA (reference sequence). The CDR3 reads CSASTGLAYNSPLHF. The CDR3 DNA reads as TGCAGTGCTAGTACGGGGTTGGCCTATAATTCACCCCTCCACTTT.

In its sample, this clonotype was seen many times. This chain uses TRBV5-1 with TRBJ2-1; 10 nucleotides match TRBD2. The junction had 4 bases not matched to a gene; V was cut back by 0 bases and J by 7 bases. The germline gives CDR1 SGHRS, CDR2 YFSETQ. This CDR3 contains 15 residues. The CDR3 region has the DNA TGCGCCAGCAGCTTGGCAGCGGGGGGGTTTAATGAGCAGTTCTTC. Translating gives CASSLAAGGFNEQFF.

This rearrangement joins TRBV7-8 to TRBJ2-1, with D perhaps TRBD1 (6 bases). Deletions cut 5 bases from V and 3 bases from J, with 14 bases between. CDR1 SGHVS and CDR2 FQNEAQ come from the germline V gene. The CDR3 runs to 15 residues. Written as DNA, the CDR3 is TGTGCCAGCAGCGCACCCCGGACAGTCTACAATGAGCAGTTCTTC. Encoded protein: CASSAPRTVYNEQFF. The variable domain in full, with the rest retrieved from reference TRBV7-8 and TRBJ2-1, is GAGVSQSPRYKVAKRGQDVALRCDPISGHVSLFWYQQALGQGPEFLTYFQNEAQLDKSGLPSDRFFAERPEGSVSTLKIQRTQQEDSAVYLCASSAPRTVYNEQFFGPGTRLTVL.

The chain carries TRBV12-3 or TRBV12-4 and TRBJ2-6, with 8 bases fitting TRBD1. The CDR3 is 18 residues long. V dropped 7 bases and J dropped 0; count of bases not matched to a gene: 11. CDR3 sequence reads: CASMPVQGAYSGANVLTF. The CDR3, as DNA: TGTGCCAGCATGCCAGTCCAGGGGGCTTACTCTGGGGCCAACGTCCTGACTTTC.

This clonotype has only a few counts. V usage is TRBV12-3 or TRBV12-4 and J usage is TRBJ2-1, with 8 bases identical to TRBD2. V dropped 8 bases and J dropped 1; count of bases not matched to a gene: 4. The CDR3 covers 14 residues. DNA of the CDR3: TGTGCCAGCGCGGGGGGTGGATCCTACAATGAGCAGTTCTTC. Its translation is CASAGGGSYNEQFF.